This T cell receptor beta chain was retrieved from a study of immune evolution from preneoplasia to lung adenocarcinoma. Whole-study findings and limits: Highest clonality occurred in KRAS-mutant, not EGFR-mutant or double wild-type, nodules. Normal lung had highest clonality; later lesions appeared denser, more diverse.

A word on this clone: Antigen: not known.

Between the mid-2010s and the late 2010s, patients underwent resection in Japan or China. After pathologic assessment, macro-dissection selected premalignant or tumor cells for extraction. The repertoire was sequenced with immunoSEQ multiplex PCR; TCRdb's copy has only in-frame clones and lacks some. The sample includes 7,000 to 10,000 clones, about four fifths of them seen just once. Germline V gene lookup returns CDR1 MDHEN and CDR2 SYDVKM. CDR3 length: 17 amino acids. V gave up 5 bases and J gave up 3 bases; unmatched junction bases: 12. The J gene is TRBJ2-3, the V gene TRBV28; 9 nucleotides match TRBD2. Sequenced input: FFPE invasive lung adenocarcinoma tissue. The sequence came from a person aged 50 to 59 with lung adenocarcinoma. As DNA, the CDR3 is TGTGCCAGCAGTCCTCCCGCGGCGGGGGGGCAAACAGATACGCAGTATTTT. Translation: CASSPPAAGGQTDTQYF. The whole variable domain, filled in from reference TRBV28 and TRBJ2-3, reads DVKVTQSSRYLVKRTGEKVFLECVQDMDHENMFWYRQDPGLGLRLIYFSYDVKMKEKGDIPEGYSVSREKKERFSLILESASTNQTSMYLCASSPPAAGGQTDTQYFGPGTRLTVL.